One and the same sample provided the 5 T cell receptor beta chains below, sequenced in a study of control samples from healthy donors and cancer patients. The method was immunoSEQ multiplex PCR; TCRdb's version includes in-frame clones alone and lacks a portion of them. The sample holds some 120,000 clones, 88% seen once. The sequencing sample was made of blood. All receptors come from a man aged 45 to 65 in good health.

The chain employs TRBV3-1 (or the pseudogene TRBV3-2) and TRBJ1-2, with a tentative D call TRBD1 (6 bases). Per germline, CDR1 LGHDT and CDR2 YNNKEL (reference sequence). The germline V and J ends were trimmed by 2 bases and 3 bases, with 16 bases remaining between them. CDR3 length: 16 amino acids. CDR3 in DNA: TGTGCCAGCAGCCAATTCTTCGGCAGGGGTGACTATGGCTACACCTTC. Amino acids: CASSQFFGRGDYGYTF.

J is TRBJ1-1 and V is TRBV20-1; no firm D call. The CDR3 spans 11 residues. The V and J ends lost 3 bases and 6 bases respectively, with 8 bases between them. Germline assignment: CDR1 DFQATT and CDR2 SNEGSKA (reference sequence). This CDR3 is CSASISAEAFF. CDR3 DNA sequence: TGCAGTGCTAGTATAAGTGCTGAAGCTTTCTTT.

This clone turned up a few times. The chain joins TRBV18 to TRBJ2-1; TRBD1 matches at 7 bases. This CDR3 contains 15 residues. V was clipped by 5 bases and J by 4 bases; unmatched bases: 8. Germline CDR1 KGHSH, CDR2 LQKENI. Here the CDR3 reads CASSKPGQRYNEQFF. The CDR3 nucleotides read TGTGCCAGCTCAAAACCGGGACAGAGATACAATGAGCAGTTCTTC.

The rearrangement joins TRBV6-1 to TRBJ2-7; possibly TRBD2 for D (5 bases). V lost 2 bases and J lost 7, with 18 bases in between. From germline, CDR1 is MNHNS and CDR2 SASEGT. This CDR3 is built from 15 residues. The CDR3 loop reads CASSEISRVLNEQYF. CDR3 coding DNA: TGTGCCAGCAGTGAAATCTCGCGGGTCCTAAATGAGCAGTACTTC.

The chain recombines TRBV5-4 with TRBJ1-1; 7 bases are a match to TRBD1. Germline V gives CDR1 SGHNT, CDR2 YYREEE (reference sequence). The CDR3 runs 15 residues. The J segment lost 2 bases and the V segment lost 3 bases, leaving 7 bases of the junction unmatched. The CDR3 loop reads CASSWRRGGNTEAFF. DNA of the CDR3: TGTGCCAGCAGCTGGAGAAGAGGGGGCAACACTGAAGCTTTCTTT.